Listed below are T cell receptor beta chains from one sample, sequenced in a study of blood T cell repertoires in COVID-19. The protocol was immunoSEQ multiplex PCR, while the TCRdb copy is restricted to in-frame clones and leaves out a portion. The repertoire holds 100,000 to 130,000 clones, with around 92% as singletons. Sequencing used peripheral blood. Receptors were obtained from a man aged 40-50 years with active or convalescent COVID-19. Each CDR3 is given with its conserved first and last residue. A D gene is named only where the DNA matches it firmly. Clone size is given for some rows only: seen once, a few or many times, or a class if the clone is expanded.

J gene: TRBJ1-2; V gene: TRBV6-5; D gene: .; clone size: .; CDR3 protein: CASSLVGTLGNGYTF; CDR3 DNA: TGTGCCAGCAGTTTGGTAGGGACACTTGGAAATGGCTACACCTTC
J gene: TRBJ1-6; V gene: TRBV30; D gene: .; clone size: .; CDR3 protein: CAWSPLIGLRSPLHF; CDR3 DNA: TGTGCCTGGAGCCCACTAATAGGTTTGAGGTCACCCCTCCACTTT
J gene: TRBJ1-2; V gene: TRBV28; D gene: TRBD1; clone size: .; CDR3 protein: CASSFTPGTGGVGYTF; CDR3 DNA: TGTGCCAGCAGTTTCACCCCCGGGACAGGGGGCGTGGGCTACACCTTC
J gene: TRBJ1-1; V gene: TRBV7-3; D gene: TRBD1; clone size: .; CDR3 protein: CASSLTPTGTRNTEAFF; CDR3 DNA: TGTGCCAGCAGCTTAACACCGACAGGGACGAGGAACACTGAAGCTTTCTTT
J gene: TRBJ1-5; V gene: TRBV19; D gene: TRBD1; clone size: .; CDR3 protein: CASTGGNQPQHF; CDR3 DNA: TGTGCCAGCACAGGGGGCAATCAGCCCCAGCATTTT
J gene: TRBJ1-2; V gene: TRBV3-1/TRBV3-2; D gene: TRBD1; clone size: .; CDR3 protein: CASSQTRTGGHGYTF; CDR3 DNA: TGTGCCAGCAGCCAAACGCGGACAGGGGGCCATGGCTACACCTTC
J gene: TRBJ2-7; V gene: TRBV6-2/TRBV6-3; D gene: .; clone size: once; CDR3 protein: CASSSGVYEQYF; CDR3 DNA: TGTGCCAGCAGTTCGGGTGTCTACGAGCAGTACTTC
J gene: TRBJ1-3; V gene: TRBV18; D gene: .; clone size: .; CDR3 protein: CASSPGQSSGNTIYF; CDR3 DNA: TGTGCCAGCTCACCCGGACAGTCCTCTGGAAACACCATATATTTT
J gene: TRBJ2-5; V gene: TRBV6-2/TRBV6-3; D gene: .; clone size: .; CDR3 protein: CASSYFYRETQYF; CDR3 DNA: TGTGCCAGCAGTTACTTTTACAGAGAGACCCAGTACTTC
J gene: TRBJ2-6; V gene: TRBV5-1; D gene: .; clone size: .; CDR3 protein: CASSLPTEPTSGANVLTF; CDR3 DNA: TGCGCCAGCAGCCTCCCGACAGAACCAACCTCTGGGGCCAACGTCCTGACTTTC
J gene: TRBJ1-5; V gene: TRBV28; D gene: .; clone size: .; CDR3 protein: CASSLEAEYQPQHF; CDR3 DNA: TGTGCCAGCAGTTTGGAGGCAGAGTATCAGCCCCAGCATTTT
J gene: TRBJ1-4; V gene: TRBV28; D gene: TRBD1; clone size: .; CDR3 protein: CASSLLGQGRELFF; CDR3 DNA: TGTGCCAGCAGTTTATTGGGACAGGGCAGGGAACTGTTTTTT
J gene: TRBJ2-5; V gene: TRBV13; D gene: .; clone size: .; CDR3 protein: CASSLAGLTQETQYF; CDR3 DNA: TGTGCCAGCAGCTTGGCTGGGCTTACCCAAGAGACCCAGTACTTC
J gene: TRBJ2-1; V gene: TRBV2; D gene: .; clone size: .; CDR3 protein: CASSLLASEQFF; CDR3 DNA: TGTGCCAGCAGTCTTCTAGCCAGTGAGCAGTTCTTC
J gene: TRBJ1-2; V gene: TRBV7-2; D gene: TRBD1; clone size: .; CDR3 protein: CASSPRTGGDGYTF; CDR3 DNA: TGTGCCAGCAGCCCCCGGACAGGGGGCGATGGCTACACCTTC
J gene: TRBJ1-2; V gene: TRBV10-2; D gene: .; clone size: .; CDR3 protein: CASSPQGNYGYTF; CDR3 DNA: TGCGCCAGCAGCCCTCAGGGAAACTATGGCTACACCTTC
J gene: TRBJ2-2; V gene: TRBV18; D gene: .; clone size: .; CDR3 protein: CASSSTGAAFVGELFF; CDR3 DNA: TGTGCCAGCTCATCGACAGGCGCCGCGTTTGTCGGGGAGCTGTTTTTT
J gene: TRBJ2-1; V gene: TRBV7-2; D gene: .; clone size: .; CDR3 protein: CASSSGLYNEQFF; CDR3 DNA: TGTGCCAGCAGCTCGGGACTTTACAATGAGCAGTTCTTC
J gene: TRBJ2-2; V gene: TRBV5-1; D gene: .; clone size: .; CDR3 protein: CASSLGANTGELFF; CDR3 DNA: TGCGCCAGCAGCTTGGGCGCGAACACCGGGGAGCTGTTTTTT
J gene: TRBJ1-4; V gene: TRBV3-1/TRBV3-2; D gene: .; clone size: .; CDR3 protein: CASSQATGGTNEKLFF; CDR3 DNA: TGTGCCAGCAGCCAAGCGACGGGAGGGACTAATGAAAAACTGTTTTTT
J gene: TRBJ2-6; V gene: TRBV6-5; D gene: .; clone size: .; CDR3 protein: CASSYGAISGANVLTF; CDR3 DNA: TGTGCCAGCAGTTATGGGGCGATTTCTGGGGCCAACGTCCTGACTTTC
J gene: TRBJ1-2; V gene: TRBV7-9; D gene: TRBD1; clone size: once; CDR3 protein: CASSLQGAHYGYTF; CDR3 DNA: TGTGCCAGCAGCTTACAGGGGGCCCACTATGGCTACACCTTC
J gene: TRBJ2-7; V gene: TRBV6-5; D gene: .; clone size: .; CDR3 protein: CASIWPGLSGEQYF; CDR3 DNA: TGTGCCAGCATCTGGCCGGGACTCTCTGGCGAGCAGTACTTC
J gene: TRBJ1-4; V gene: TRBV3-1/TRBV3-2; D gene: TRBD1; clone size: .; CDR3 protein: CASSARQGTNEKLFF; CDR3 DNA: TGTGCCAGCAGCGCCAGACAGGGAACAAATGAAAAACTGTTTTTT
J gene: TRBJ2-7; V gene: TRBV18; D gene: TRBD1; clone size: once; CDR3 protein: CASSPTGDASYEQYF; CDR3 DNA: TGTGCCAGCTCACCGACAGGGGATGCCTCCTACGAGCAGTACTTC
J gene: TRBJ2-5; V gene: TRBV19; D gene: TRBD1; clone size: .; CDR3 protein: CASSIWGTAQETQYF; CDR3 DNA: TGTGCCAGTAGTATATGGGGGACAGCCCAAGAGACCCAGTACTTC
J gene: TRBJ2-1; V gene: TRBV10-3; D gene: TRBD1; clone size: .; CDR3 protein: CAISLGQQSNNEQFF; CDR3 DNA: TGTGCCATCAGTTTGGGACAGCAATCTAACAATGAGCAGTTCTTC
J gene: TRBJ1-2; V gene: TRBV9; D gene: TRBD1; clone size: once; CDR3 protein: CASSALPGTEPTYGYTF; CDR3 DNA: TGTGCCAGCAGCGCTCTCCCCGGGACAGAGCCTACCTATGGCTACACCTTC
J gene: TRBJ1-1; V gene: TRBV5-1; D gene: TRBD1; clone size: .; CDR3 protein: CASSLDRGQTEAFF; CDR3 DNA: TGCGCCAGCAGCCTGGACAGGGGGCAGACTGAAGCTTTCTTT
J gene: TRBJ1-5; V gene: TRBV28; D gene: .; clone size: .; CDR3 protein: CASRGTTDQPQHF; CDR3 DNA: TGTGCCAGCAGGGGGACTACTGATCAGCCCCAGCATTTT
J gene: TRBJ1-2; V gene: TRBV4-3; D gene: TRBD1; clone size: once; CDR3 protein: CASSQWGQGGYGYTF; CDR3 DNA: TGCGCCAGCAGCCAATGGGGACAGGGGGGATATGGCTACACCTTC
J gene: TRBJ2-2; V gene: TRBV5-1; D gene: .; clone size: .; CDR3 protein: CASRVEANTGELFF; CDR3 DNA: TGCGCCAGCAGGGTTGAGGCGAACACCGGGGAGCTGTTTTTT
J gene: TRBJ1-2; V gene: TRBV4-3; D gene: .; clone size: .; CDR3 protein: CASSQDRDPSQEGYTF; CDR3 DNA: TGCGCCAGCAGCCAAGATAGGGATCCCTCACAGGAGGGCTACACCTTC
J gene: TRBJ2-1; V gene: TRBV6-6; D gene: .; clone size: .; CDR3 protein: CASRTRSDSYNEQFF; CDR3 DNA: TGTGCCAGCAGGACGAGGTCAGACTCCTACAATGAGCAGTTCTTC
J gene: TRBJ1-2; V gene: TRBV5-3; D gene: TRBD1; clone size: .; CDR3 protein: CARSAKGTGEFFYGYTF; CDR3 DNA: TGTGCCAGAAGCGCGAAGGGGACAGGGGAATTTTTCTATGGCTACACCTTC
J gene: TRBJ2-7; V gene: TRBV6-6; D gene: .; clone size: few; CDR3 protein: CASSPIGGTYEQYF; CDR3 DNA: TGTGCCAGCAGTCCGATAGGAGGGACCTACGAGCAGTACTTC
J gene: TRBJ2-7; V gene: TRBV24-1; D gene: .; clone size: .; CDR3 protein: CATSGGQSYEQYF; CDR3 DNA: TGTGCCACCAGTGGGGGACAATCTTACGAGCAGTACTTC
J gene: TRBJ2-1; V gene: TRBV24-1; D gene: TRBD2; clone size: few; CDR3 protein: CATSDPSGSTYNEQFF; CDR3 DNA: TGTGCCACCAGTGATCCCAGCGGGAGCACTTACAATGAGCAGTTCTTC
J gene: TRBJ2-2; V gene: TRBV10-3; D gene: TRBD1; clone size: .; CDR3 protein: CAISEFLGQGNAGELFF; CDR3 DNA: TGTGCCATCAGTGAGTTTCTAGGACAGGGGAACGCCGGGGAGCTGTTTTTT